This passage covers 11 T cell receptor beta chains from one sample sequenced in a study of beta chain features in type 1 diabetes (dated by TCRdb to 2017 to 2018). The library was built by means of the immunoSEQ multiplex PCR assay. All of the isolated RNA was reverse transcribed with the High Capacity cDNA Reverse Transcription Kit, so expressed TCRB transcripts were sequenced. TCRdb stores this immuneACCESS table with in-frame sequences only. Part of the clones is absent; in the studies checked, under half of the shortfall reflects unresolved V genes, and no reason is known for the rest. A total of around 300,000 clones appear in this sample, approximately 9.9% of them only once. The ten largest clonotypes hold about 0.015% of the sample. Sequencing was carried out using naive CD4+ T cells from blood. The sample's cell subset or site label, decoded: true naive CD4+ T cells. Receptor source: a woman between 25 and 40 years old in good health.

This clone has just a few counts. CDR3 coding DNA: TGTGCCAGTAGGACCGGCGGCGGCCTAGCGAATGAGCAGTTCTTC. It translates to CASRTGGGLANEQFF. The chain links TRBV19 to TRBJ2-1, with a weak D call TRBD2 (6 bases). Germline V gene data show CDR1 as LNHDA and CDR2 as SQIVND (reference sequence). CDR3 length: 15 amino acids. Trimming removed 6 bases from V and 7 bases from J, with 19 bases in between.

This chain joins TRBV5-1 and TRBJ2-5; 11 bases are shared with TRBD2. This CDR3 has 16 amino acids. In germline, CDR1 is SGHRS, CDR2 YFSETQ. J was trimmed by 5 bases and V by 0 bases; bases with no gene match: 6. CDR3 bases: TGCGCCAGCAGCTTGGTGCTAGCGGGAGGAGGTGAGACCCAGTACTTC. Translated, it gives CASSLVLAGGGETQYF.

The gene calls are TRBV6-1 and TRBJ2-1; TRBD2 aligns across 8 bases. CDR3 length: 16 residues. From germline, CDR1 is MNHNS and CDR2 SASEGT. J was trimmed by 0 bases and V by 3 bases; bases with no gene match: 4. The CDR3 coding sequence is TGTGCCAGCAGTGACATAGCGGGAAGCTCCTACAATGAGCAGTTCTTC. This codes for CASSDIAGSSYNEQFF.

This clone appeared a few times. J is TRBJ1-5 and V is TRBV28, with 8 bases matching TRBD1. The CDR3 spans 16 residues. Germline V lookup: CDR1 MDHEN, CDR2 SYDVKM. V shed 6 bases, J shed 0 bases, and the junction held 7 bases outside the gene matches. The CDR3 is CASRTDREYSNQPQHF. For the CDR3, the DNA is TGTGCCAGCAGGACGGACAGGGAGTATAGCAATCAGCCCCAGCATTTT.

The V call is TRBV28, the J call TRBJ2-5; D might be TRBD2 (6 bases). V was clipped by 8 bases and J by 4 bases, with 20 bases between them. This CDR3 is 15 amino acids long. The germline V gene has CDR1 MDHEN and CDR2 SYDVKM. The CDR3 DNA follows: TGTGCCAGCTCGACCGGGGCGGGATATAGAGAGACCCAGTACTTC. Translated, it gives CASSTGAGYRETQYF.

This clone was seen a handful of times. CDR3 in DNA: TGTGCCAGCAGCATTATTACAGCCTACAATGAGCAGTTCTTC. This encodes CASSIITAYNEQFF. The chain combines TRBV21-1 with TRBJ2-1; no check of the table's D call, TRBD1, against the DNA was made. TRBV21-1 is labeled a pseudogene. This CDR3 is 14 amino acids long.

This clone was picked up a small number of times. The chain joins TRBV15 to TRBJ2-1; no clear D. V was pared by 1 base and J by 2 bases, with 12 bases between. Germline CDR1 and CDR2: LNHNV and YYDKDF (reference sequence). This CDR3 has 16 residues. CDR3 region: CATSRANSATYNEQFF. The CDR3 region has the DNA TGTGCCACCAGCAGAGCTAACTCCGCTACCTACAATGAGCAGTTCTTC.

The chain uses TRBV7-9 and TRBJ1-4, with 8 bases aligning to TRBD1. V trimming: 3 bases; J trimming: 4 bases; junction bases outside the gene matches: 4. The CDR3 spans 15 residues. Germline CDR1 is SEHNR and CDR2 is FQNEAQ (reference sequence). CDR3 bases: TGTGCCAGCAGCTTCGGACAGGGCGATAATGAAAAACTGTTTTTT. It translates to CASSFGQGDNEKLFF.

In this sample, this clone turned up a few times. Other nucleotide sequences from this sample produce the same CDR3. The gene calls are TRBV30 and TRBJ2-5; the match to TRBD2 covers 7 bases. From germline, CDR1 is GTSNPN and CDR2 SVGIG (reference sequence). The J segment lost 5 bases and the V segment lost 0 bases, leaving 3 bases of the junction unmatched. The CDR3 has 13 amino acids. This CDR3 reads CAWSVQGGETQYF. CDR3 bases: TGTGCCTGGAGTGTCCAGGGAGGGGAGACCCAGTACTTC.

This clone was observed a few times. The chain is built from TRBV28 and TRBJ1-2; D is perhaps TRBD1 (5 bases). Trimming removed 10 bases from V and 5 bases from J, with 14 bases in between. There are 12 residues in the CDR3. Germline loops: CDR1 MDHEN, CDR2 SYDVKM. The CDR3 spells CAIRQAGYGYTF. DNA for the CDR3: TGTGCCATCCGGCAAGCAGGGTATGGCTACACCTTC.

This clone has more than one count but fewer than ten. The chain couples TRBV13 to TRBJ1-1; TRBD1 matches at 8 bases. This CDR3 region has 14 residues. Trimming at V came to 3 bases and at J to 1 base, leaving 1 base not matched to a gene. Germline-derived CDR1 and CDR2 are PRHDT and FYEKMQ (reference sequence). In DNA form, the CDR3 reads TGTGCCAGCAGCTTGGACAGGGAGAACACTGAAGCTTTCTTT. Protein product: CASSLDRENTEAFF.